Below, 10 T cell receptor beta chains from the same sample are listed, as sequenced in a study of memory CD4+ T cells and cytomegalovirus serostatus. TCRdb's table, derived via immunoSEQ multiplex PCR, lists solely in-frame clones and lacks some. The data show tens of thousands of clones, roughly 81% seen once. Single viable CD3+CD4+CD8-CD45RO+ cells were sorted as the memory CD4+ T cells. The sample taken for sequencing was memory CD4+ T cells from blood. The source is an adult in good health and CMV-seronegative.

This chain uses TRBV5-1 with TRBJ1-3; D remains ambiguous. Germline CDR1 reads SGHRS; CDR2 reads YFSETQ. The ends were cut back, 0 bases at V and 0 bases at J, with 10 bases in the middle. The CDR3 sequence is 16 residues long. CDR3 sequence (DNA): TGCGCCAGCAGCTTGGCCGGCAGTACCTCTGGAAACACCATATATTTT. This translates into CASSLAGSTSGNTIYF.

The chain joins TRBV6-6 to TRBJ1-4; D is perhaps TRBD1 (5 bases). The CDR3 runs 15 residues. Trimming cost V 2 bases and J 3 bases, with 10 bases left between them. The germline V gene has CDR1 MNHNY and CDR2 SVGAGI (reference sequence). CDR3 amino acids: CASSYEGRANEKLFF. The CDR3, as DNA: TGTGCCAGCAGTTACGAGGGGCGAGCTAATGAAAAACTGTTTTTT.

V and J are TRBV7-3 and TRBJ2-4, with D possibly being TRBD2 (6 bases). The CDR3 is 16 amino acids. V was trimmed by 3 bases and J by 0 bases, leaving 12 bases between them. Germline loops: CDR1 SGHTA, CDR2 FQGTGA. CDR3 sequence: CASSLGGITAKNIQYF. The CDR3 DNA reads TGTGCCAGCAGCTTGGGCGGGATAACAGCCAAAAACATTCAGTACTTC.

V usage is TRBV11-2 and J usage is TRBJ2-7; D remains ambiguous. V was clipped by 1 base and J by 6 bases, with 13 bases between them. The length of the CDR3 is 14 residues. CDR1 SGHAT and CDR2 FQNNGV come from the germline V gene. CDR3 sequence (DNA): TGTGCCAGCAGCTTAGGGAGCAGGCGGAGCGAGCAGTACTTC. It translates to CASSLGSRRSEQYF.

This clone has only one observation. V is TRBV15 and J is TRBJ1-2, with TRBD1 as a possible D gene (6 bases). CDR1 and CDR2 (germline): LNHNV, YYDKDF (reference sequence). Deletions cut 8 bases from V and 7 bases from J, with 17 bases between. This CDR3 comprises 13 residues. CDR3 bases: TGTGCCACCGCGTTCAATAACAGGGTTGGCTACACCTTC. It codes for CATAFNNRVGYTF.

This chain links TRBV5-1 with TRBJ2-1, with TRBD2 identical over 13 bases. This CDR3 is built from 19 residues. Germline-derived CDR1 and CDR2 are SGHRS and YFSETQ. With 3 bases clipped from V and 0 bases from J, the junction kept 9 bases outside the gene matches. DNA of the CDR3: TGCGCCAGCAGCTCCTTAACTAGCGGGAGGGCCTTCTCCTACAATGAGCAGTTCTTC. Its translation is CASSSLTSGRAFSYNEQFF.

This clone was seen more than once but under ten times. J is TRBJ2-1 and V is TRBV19; 8 positions agree with TRBD1. Germline CDR1 LNHDA, CDR2 SQIVND (reference sequence). CDR3 size: 16 residues. With V trimmed by 4 bases and J by 4 bases, 9 bases remained unmatched. CDR3 region: CASSNKLTGGYNEQFF. DNA for the CDR3: TGTGCCAGTAGTAATAAACTTACAGGGGGTTACAATGAGCAGTTCTTC.

The chain combines TRBV5-1 with TRBJ1-1, with TRBD1 matching 8 bases. The germline gives CDR1 SGHRS, CDR2 YFSETQ. J lost 1 base, V lost 4 bases, and 9 bases had no gene match. The CDR3 is made up of 16 amino acids. The CDR3 region is CASSPGQGVANTEAFF. CDR3 nucleotides: TGCGCCAGCAGCCCAGGACAGGGAGTCGCGAACACTGAAGCTTTCTTT.

V usage is TRBV6-5 and J usage is TRBJ1-2, with D maybe TRBD1 (6 bases). V was shortened by 9 bases and J by 2 bases, with 16 bases between the two germline ends. Germline V gives CDR1 MNHEY, CDR2 SVGAGI. The CDR3 covers 14 residues. The CDR3 loop is CASAYGGANYGYTF. In nucleotides, the CDR3 is TGTGCCAGTGCTTATGGGGGGGCAAACTATGGCTACACCTTC.

V usage is TRBV10-2 and J usage is TRBJ1-1; D ambiguous. CDR1 and CDR2 from the germline V gene are WSHSY and SAAADI. CDR3 length: 13 residues. The V end was cut by 6 bases, the J end by 0 bases, with 8 bases between. This chain's CDR3 is CASRSQMNTEAFF. CDR3 nucleotide sequence: TGCGCCAGCAGAAGTCAGATGAACACTGAAGCTTTCTTT.